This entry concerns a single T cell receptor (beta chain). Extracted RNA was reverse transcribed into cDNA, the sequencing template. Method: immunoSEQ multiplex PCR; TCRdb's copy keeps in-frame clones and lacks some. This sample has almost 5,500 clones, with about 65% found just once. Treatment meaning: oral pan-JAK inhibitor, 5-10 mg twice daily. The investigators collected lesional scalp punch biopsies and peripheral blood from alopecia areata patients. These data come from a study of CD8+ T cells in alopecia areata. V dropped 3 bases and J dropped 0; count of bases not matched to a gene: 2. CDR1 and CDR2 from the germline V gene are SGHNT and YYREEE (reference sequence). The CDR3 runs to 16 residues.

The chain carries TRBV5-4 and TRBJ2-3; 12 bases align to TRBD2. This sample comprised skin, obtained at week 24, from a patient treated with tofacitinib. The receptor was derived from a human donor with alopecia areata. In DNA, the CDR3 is TGTGCCAGCAGCTCCGGACTAGCGGGAAGCACAGATACGCAGTATTTT. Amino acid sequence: CASSSGLAGSTDTQYF.